This record covers a single T cell receptor (beta chain). This sample was taken from a study of response to subunit inactivated influenza vaccine. TCRdb ran MiXCR on the RT-PCR reads and lists one entry per CDR3 protein. The sample includes a few hundred thousand distinct CDR3 sequences, 11% seen only once; the top ten take more than 10%. J lost 6 bases, V lost 7 bases, and 12 bases had no gene match. The CDR3 length is 15 residues. The receptor's source is a man aged 45-65 years who received an inactivated influenza vaccine. V and J are TRBV12-3 or TRBV12-4 and TRBJ2-1; 7 bases agree with TRBD2. Sequences were derived from PBMCs from blood, sampled 40 to 50 days after vaccination. CDR3 in amino acids: CASTPLAAPSNEQFF. The CDR3, as DNA: TGTGCCAGCACCCCCCTAGCGGCCCCTTCCAATGAGCAGTTCTTC.